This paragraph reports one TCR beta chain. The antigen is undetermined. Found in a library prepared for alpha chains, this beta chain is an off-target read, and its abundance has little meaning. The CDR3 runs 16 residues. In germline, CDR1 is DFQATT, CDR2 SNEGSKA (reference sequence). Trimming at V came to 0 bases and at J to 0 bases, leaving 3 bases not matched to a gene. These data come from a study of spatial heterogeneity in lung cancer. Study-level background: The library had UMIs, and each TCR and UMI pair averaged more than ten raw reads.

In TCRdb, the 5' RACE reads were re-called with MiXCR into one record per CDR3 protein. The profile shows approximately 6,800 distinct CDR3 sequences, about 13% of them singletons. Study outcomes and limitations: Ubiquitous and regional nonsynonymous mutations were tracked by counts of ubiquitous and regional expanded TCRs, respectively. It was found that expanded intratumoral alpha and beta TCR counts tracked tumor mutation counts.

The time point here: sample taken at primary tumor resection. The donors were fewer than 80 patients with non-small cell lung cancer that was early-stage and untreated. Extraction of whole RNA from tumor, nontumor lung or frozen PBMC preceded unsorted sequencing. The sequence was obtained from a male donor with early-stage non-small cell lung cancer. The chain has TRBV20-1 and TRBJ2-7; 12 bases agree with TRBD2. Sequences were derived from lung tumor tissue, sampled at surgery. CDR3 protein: CSARDPGLAGSYEQYF. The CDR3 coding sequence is TGCAGTGCTAGAGACCCGGGACTAGCGGGCTCCTACGAGCAGTACTTC.